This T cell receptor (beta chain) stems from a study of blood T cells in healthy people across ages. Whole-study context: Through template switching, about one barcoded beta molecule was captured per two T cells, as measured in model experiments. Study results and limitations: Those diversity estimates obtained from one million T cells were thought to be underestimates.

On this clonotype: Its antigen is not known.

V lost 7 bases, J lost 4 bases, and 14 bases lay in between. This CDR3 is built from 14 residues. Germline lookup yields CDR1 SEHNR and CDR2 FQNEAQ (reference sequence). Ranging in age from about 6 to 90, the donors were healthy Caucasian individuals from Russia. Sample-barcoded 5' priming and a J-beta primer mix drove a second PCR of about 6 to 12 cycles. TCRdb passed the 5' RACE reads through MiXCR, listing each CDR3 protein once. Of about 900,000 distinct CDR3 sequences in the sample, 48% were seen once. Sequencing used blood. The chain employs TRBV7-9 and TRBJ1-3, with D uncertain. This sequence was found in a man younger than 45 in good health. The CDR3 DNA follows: TGTGCCAGCACCGGGCACTCTCCAGGAAACACCATATATTTT. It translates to CASTGHSPGNTIYF.